This is a list of T cell receptor beta chains from one sample in a study of post-analysis software for immune sequencing data. Via MiXCR, TCRdb re-called the PCR reads, giving one row per CDR3 protein. Among about 460,000 distinct CDR3 sequences listed, roughly 46% were seen once. Sequenced sample: blood. Receptors originate from a girl aged 10 to 17 with multiple sclerosis. Both conserved end residues are part of each CDR3. A D gene is named only where the DNA matches it firmly. Size values are once, few and many counts, or a class for expanded clones, and some rows have none.

d_gene	v_gene	abundance	j_gene	CDR3nt	CDR3aa
TRBD2	TRBV5-6	.	TRBJ2-3	TGTGCCAGCAGCCGTACTAGCGCAGATACGCAGTATTTT	CASSRTSADTQYF
.	TRBV10-3	few	TRBJ2-5	TGTGCCATCAGTGAGCCCCAGGGGGGTGCGCGAGAGACCCAGTACTTC	CAISEPQGGARETQYF
TRBD1	TRBV24-1	few	TRBJ2-1	TGTGCCACCAGTGATTCCCTTCGGTCCGGGACAGGATACAATGAGCAGTTCTTC	CATSDSLRSGTGYNEQFF
TRBD1	TRBV28	.	TRBJ1-6	TGTGCCACCCAGGGACAGGGGAGATCACCCCTCCACTTT	CATQGQGRSPLHF
.	TRBV2	.	TRBJ1-5	TGTGCCAGCAGTGGGGGGGGCACTCCATATCAGCCCCAGCATTTT	CASSGGGTPYQPQHF
TRBD2	TRBV3-1	.	TRBJ2-2	TGTGCCAGCAGCCAAACGGGACTAGCGGTAAACACCGGGGAGCTGTTTTTT	CASSQTGLAVNTGELFF
TRBD2	TRBV20-1	.	TRBJ2-7	TGCAGTGCTAGAACCCCGGGACTAGCCCTAGGCGAGCAGTACTTC	CSARTPGLALGEQYF
.	TRBV29-1	once	TRBJ1-2	TGCAGCGTTGGATTATATGGGGGGGACGCGTTCAATGGCTACACCTTC	CSVGLYGGDAFNGYTF
.	TRBV12-3/TRBV12-4	many	TRBJ2-7	TGTGCCAGCACCACCCCGCTTGGCTACGAGCAGTACTTC	CASTTPLGYEQYF
.	TRBV3-1	.	TRBJ1-2	TGTGCCAGCAGCCAAGCCGGGCGCGGCGGTAACTATGGCTACACCTTC	CASSQAGRGGNYGYTF
TRBD2	TRBV12-3/TRBV12-4	many	TRBJ2-1	TGTGCCAGCAGGCTGACTAGCGGTAATGAGCAGTTCTTC	CASRLTSGNEQFF
.	TRBV7-8	few	TRBJ2-5	TGTGCCAGCAGCTTAGCGCGGGGCGTTCTCGAGACCCAGTACTTC	CASSLARGVLETQYF
TRBD2	TRBV28	few	TRBJ2-3	TGTGCCAGCAGTCCCCCGGGACTAGCGGGAGAGAGGGGCACTTGGTATACGCAGTATTTT	CASSPPGLAGERGTWYTQYF
TRBD2	TRBV28	few	TRBJ2-4	TGTGCCAGCAGTTCCCTCCTAGCGGGAGGGGTAGCCAAAAACATTCAGTACTTC	CASSSLLAGGVAKNIQYF
.	TRBV29-1	many	TRBJ2-5	TGCAGCGCGCGGACAGAACAGTACCAAGAGACCCAGTACTTC	CSARTEQYQETQYF
TRBD1	TRBV7-3	.	TRBJ1-2	TGTGCCAGCAGCTTAGCCGACAGGGGCTATGGCTACACCTTC	CASSLADRGYGYTF
TRBD2	TRBV3-1	few	TRBJ2-5	TGTGCCAGCAGCCACACCCCTAGCGGTACCTACCAAGAGACCCAGTACTTC	CASSHTPSGTYQETQYF
TRBD1	TRBV7-9	few	TRBJ1-2	TGTGCCAGCAGCTTGTCGACAGGGATGGCGCGAGGCTACACCTTC	CASSLSTGMARGYTF
.	TRBV5-1	.	TRBJ2-7	TGCGCCAGCATTAAAGAGGGCTCCTACGAGCAGTACTTC	CASIKEGSYEQYF
.	TRBV10-1	.	TRBJ1-1	TGCGCCAGCAGTGAGCTCGAGGATAGGGGCATGAACACTGAAGCTTTCTTT	CASSELEDRGMNTEAFF
.	TRBV27	.	TRBJ1-1	TGTGCCAGCAGTATGATCAGGGGCACTGAAGCTTTCTTT	CASSMIRGTEAFF
TRBD2	TRBV7-8	.	TRBJ2-3	TGTGCCAGCAGCTTAAGGGTGGGGGAGGGCTTCGCAGGTACGCAGTATTTT	CASSLRVGEGFAGTQYF
.	TRBV2	few	TRBJ1-1	TGTGCCAGCAGTTACTCCGACACTGAAGCTTTCTTT	CASSYSDTEAFF
.	TRBV7-2	.	TRBJ2-7	TGTGCCAGCAGCCAGACAGCCTACGAGCAGTACTTC	CASSQTAYEQYF
TRBD2	TRBV6-1	.	TRBJ2-7	TGTGCCAGCAGTGACGCTAGCGGCGGCTCCTACGAGCAGTACTTC	CASSDASGGSYEQYF
.	TRBV25-1	.	TRBJ2-3	TGTGCCAGCACCGACCCGACTAGCACAGATACGCAGTATTTT	CASTDPTSTDTQYF
TRBD1	TRBV15	.	TRBJ1-5	TGTGCCACCAGCAGGAAGACAGGGTTGGGAAATCAGCCCCAGCATTTT	CATSRKTGLGNQPQHF
.	TRBV5-1	.	TRBJ2-5	TGCGCCAGCAGCCCAACTCCAGGGTCCCAAGAGACCCAGTACTTC	CASSPTPGSQETQYF
.	TRBV5-1	.	TRBJ2-6	TGCGCCAGCAGCTTGGCCCTTTCCGTCTCTGGGGCCAACGTCCTGACTTTC	CASSLALSVSGANVLTF
TRBD2	TRBV6-2/TRBV6-3	few	TRBJ2-3	TGTGCCAGCAGGATCGGACTAGCGGGAGGTTCAGATACGCAGTATTTT	CASRIGLAGGSDTQYF
.	TRBV12-3/TRBV12-4	few	TRBJ1-2	TGTGCCAGCAGTTTGAACAGGGAGGACTATGGCTACACCTTC	CASSLNREDYGYTF
TRBD2	TRBV5-1	.	TRBJ2-1	TGCGCCAGCAGCTACTTGTTCGGACTAGCAGGCAATGAGCAGTTCTTC	CASSYLFGLAGNEQFF
.	TRBV20-1	.	TRBJ2-1	TGCAGTGCTAGTCAAACAGACAATGAGCAGTTCTTC	CSASQTDNEQFF
.	TRBV7-4	.	TRBJ1-5	TGTGCCAGCAAGCCGGGCCTCGCTTATAGCAATCAGCCCCAGCATTTT	CASKPGLAYSNQPQHF
.	TRBV14	.	TRBJ1-2	TGTGCCAGCAACCAAGATCGGGTGAGGACATCAAACTATGGCTACACCTTC	CASNQDRVRTSNYGYTF
TRBD2	TRBV2	.	TRBJ2-1	TGTGCCAGCACGGGTCTAGCGGGAGGGGAGGAGTTCTTC	CASTGLAGGEEFF
.	TRBV6-5	once	TRBJ2-3	TGTGCCAGCGGTTACTCGATTGATAGGAGAACTTACACAGATACGCAGTATTTT	CASGYSIDRRTYTDTQYF
.	TRBV7-2	few	TRBJ2-7	TGTGCCAGCAGCTTAGGGGGCCTTTCCTCCTACGAGCAGTACTTC	CASSLGGLSSYEQYF
.	TRBV20-1	.	TRBJ2-1	TGCAGTGCTAGATTAGCGGTAAGCTCCTACAATGAGCAGTTCTTC	CSARLAVSSYNEQFF
.	TRBV20-1	few	TRBJ2-7	TGCAGTGCTCTCACCGGACCGTCCGGTGGCTACGAGCAGTACTTC	CSALTGPSGGYEQYF
TRBD1	TRBV15	.	TRBJ2-7	TGTGCCACCAGCAGACCCGGACAGGGCTACGAGCAGTACTTC	CATSRPGQGYEQYF
TRBD2	TRBV5-1	.	TRBJ2-1	TGCGCCAGCAGCACCACTAGCGGGAATTACAATGAGCAGTTCTTC	CASSTTSGNYNEQFF
TRBD2	TRBV20-1	.	TRBJ2-7	TGCAGTGCGCCGGGACTAATGGACTACGAGCAGTACTTC	CSAPGLMDYEQYF
.	TRBV7-8	.	TRBJ2-1	TGTGCCAGCAGCTTGGCAAACAAGAATGAGCAGTTCTTC	CASSLANKNEQFF
.	TRBV25-1	many	TRBJ2-5	TGTGCCAGCAGTGAATATTCACTAACGGAGACCCAGTACTTC	CASSEYSLTETQYF
.	TRBV7-2	.	TRBJ2-7	TGTGCCAGCAGGCCCCAGGCGACCTACGAGCAGTACTTC	CASRPQATYEQYF
.	TRBV28	.	TRBJ1-5	TGTGCCAGCAGTTCGGGACCGAATAGCAATCAGCCCCAGCATTTT	CASSSGPNSNQPQHF
.	TRBV20-1	.	TRBJ2-5	TGCAGTGCTAGAGCGGAGGACAGCGTTCAAGAGACCCAGTACTTC	CSARAEDSVQETQYF
.	TRBV2	.	TRBJ1-5	TGTGCCAGCAGGTTAGGGAGCAATCAGCCCCAGCATTTT	CASRLGSNQPQHF
TRBD2	TRBV20-1	few	TRBJ2-4	TGCAGTGCTGCACTAGCGGGAGTGGGTAGTGGGAACATTCAGTACTTC	CSAALAGVGSGNIQYF
.	TRBV18	.	TRBJ2-7	TGTGCCAGCTCACCCCTAGATCGGAGTTACGAGCAGTACTTC	CASSPLDRSYEQYF
.	TRBV5-6	.	TRBJ1-5	TGTGCCAGCAGCTTGACCTCGGGGGGCTATAGCAATCAGCCCCAGCATTTT	CASSLTSGGYSNQPQHF
.	TRBV12-3/TRBV12-4	.	TRBJ2-1	TGTGCCAGCAGTTTAGTTCTGGGTGAGCAGTTCTTC	CASSLVLGEQFF
.	TRBV2	.	TRBJ2-5	TGTGCCAGCAGCGAGCGACGCAGGACAGGGAGGGAGGAGACCCAGTACTTC	CASSERRRTGREETQYF
TRBD2	TRBV24-1	.	TRBJ2-3	TGTGCCACCAGTGATTTGGCGGGAGCGAGTACAGATACGCAGTATTTT	CATSDLAGASTDTQYF
.	TRBV6-2/TRBV6-3	.	TRBJ2-5	TGTGCCAGCAGTTACGTTGGTCAGGGTCGAGAGACCCAGTACTTC	CASSYVGQGRETQYF
TRBD2	TRBV7-2	few	TRBJ2-7	TGTGCCAGCAGCTCGACTAGCGGGGCCTACGAGCAGTACTTC	CASSSTSGAYEQYF
.	TRBV29-1	.	TRBJ1-4	TGCAGCGCAAGAATGGGGACGGCCGCACTGTTTTTT	CSARMGTAALFF